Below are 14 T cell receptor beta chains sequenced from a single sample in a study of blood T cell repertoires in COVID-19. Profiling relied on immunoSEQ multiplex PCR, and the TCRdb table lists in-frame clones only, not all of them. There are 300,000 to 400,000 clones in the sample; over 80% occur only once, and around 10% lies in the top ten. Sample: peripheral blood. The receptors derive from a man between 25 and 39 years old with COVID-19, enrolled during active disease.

The chain's CDR3 is CASRGSQGTGGLDTQYF. CDR3 nucleotides: TGTGCCAGCAGAGGCTCACAGGGGACAGGGGGCTTGGATACGCAGTATTTT. V is TRBV28 and J is TRBJ2-3; the match to TRBD1 covers 12 bases. With 6 bases clipped from V and 6 bases from J, the junction kept 13 bases outside the gene matches. Germline CDR1 MDHEN, CDR2 SYDVKM. This CDR3 region has 17 residues.

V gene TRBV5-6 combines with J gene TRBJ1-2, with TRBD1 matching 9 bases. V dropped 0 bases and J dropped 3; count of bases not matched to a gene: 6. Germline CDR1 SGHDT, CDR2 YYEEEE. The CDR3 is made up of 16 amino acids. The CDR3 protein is CASSLAGRTGDYGYTF. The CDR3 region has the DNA TGTGCCAGCAGCTTGGCCGGGCGGACAGGGGACTATGGCTACACCTTC.

CDR3 coding DNA: TGTGCCAGCAGCTCATCGAACACCGGGGAGCTGTTTTTT. As protein: CASSSSNTGELFF. J is TRBJ2-2 and V is TRBV7-3; D is undetermined. Trimming took 4 bases from V and 0 from J, leaving 3 bases between them. Germline V gives CDR1 SGHTA, CDR2 FQGTGA. The CDR3 sequence is 13 residues long. Using reference TRBV7-3 and TRBJ2-2 for the parts outside the CDR3, the full variable domain is GAGVSQTPSNKVTEKGKYVELRCDPISGHTALYWYRQSLGQGPEFLIYFQGTGAADDSGLPNDRFFAVRPEGSVSTLKIQRTERGDSAVYLCASSSSNTGELFFGEGSRLTVL.

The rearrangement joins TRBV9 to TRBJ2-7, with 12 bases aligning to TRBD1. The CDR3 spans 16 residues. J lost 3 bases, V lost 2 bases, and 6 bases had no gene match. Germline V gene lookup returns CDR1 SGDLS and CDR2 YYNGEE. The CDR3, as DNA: TGTGCCAGCAGCGTGGGACAGGGGGCGGGAATCTACGAGCAGTACTTC. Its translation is CASSVGQGAGIYEQYF.

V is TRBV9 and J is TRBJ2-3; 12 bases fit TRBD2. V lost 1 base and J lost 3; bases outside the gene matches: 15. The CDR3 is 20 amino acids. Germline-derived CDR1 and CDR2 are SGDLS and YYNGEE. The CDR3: CASSVYGTGASGGATDTQYF. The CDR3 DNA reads TGTGCCAGCAGCGTATATGGGACTGGGGCTAGCGGGGGGGCGACAGATACGCAGTATTTT.

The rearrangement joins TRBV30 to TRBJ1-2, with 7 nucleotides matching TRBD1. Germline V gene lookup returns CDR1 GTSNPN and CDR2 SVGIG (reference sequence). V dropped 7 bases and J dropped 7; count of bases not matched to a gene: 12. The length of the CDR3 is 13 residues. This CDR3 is CALNRGLEFGYTF. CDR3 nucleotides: TGTGCCTTGAACAGGGGTCTGGAGTTTGGCTACACCTTC. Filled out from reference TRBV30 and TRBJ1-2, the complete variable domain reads SQTIHQWPATLVQPVGSPLSLECTVEGTSNPNLYWYRQAAGRGLQLLFYSVGIGQISSEVPQNLSASRPQDRQFILSSKKLLLSDSGFYLCALNRGLEFGYTFGSGTRLTVV.

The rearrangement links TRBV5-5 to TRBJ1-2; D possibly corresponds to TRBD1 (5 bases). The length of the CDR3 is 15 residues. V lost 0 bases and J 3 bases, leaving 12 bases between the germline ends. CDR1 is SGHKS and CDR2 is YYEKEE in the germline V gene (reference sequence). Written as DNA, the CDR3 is TGTGCCAGCAGCTTGGTCGGGGGTTCCGACTATGGCTACACCTTC. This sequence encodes CASSLVGGSDYGYTF.

Here the CDR3 DNA reads TGTGCCAGCAGTCCGGCGGGTGCGCGTGAGCAGTACTTC. This gives the protein CASSPAGAREQYF. The V gene is TRBV6-2 or TRBV6-3, the J gene TRBJ2-7; a weak D match, TRBD2 (5 bases). Germline CDR1 and CDR2: MNHEY and SVGEGT. The ends were cut back, 5 bases at V and 7 bases at J, with 15 bases in the middle. This CDR3 comprises 13 residues.

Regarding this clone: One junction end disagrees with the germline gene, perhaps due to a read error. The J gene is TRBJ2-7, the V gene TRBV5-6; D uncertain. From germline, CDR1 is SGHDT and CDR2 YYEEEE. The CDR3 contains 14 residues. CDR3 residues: CASSTDKTIYKQYF. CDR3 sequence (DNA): TGTGCCAGCAGCACCGACAAGACAATCTACAAGCAGTACTTC.

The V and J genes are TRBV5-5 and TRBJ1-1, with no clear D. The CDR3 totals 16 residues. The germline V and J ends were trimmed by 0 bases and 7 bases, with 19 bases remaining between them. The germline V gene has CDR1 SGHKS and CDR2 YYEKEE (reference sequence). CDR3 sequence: CASSLDEGVVRSEAFF. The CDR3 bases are TGTGCCAGCAGCTTGGATGAGGGCGTCGTGAGGAGTGAAGCTTTCTTT.

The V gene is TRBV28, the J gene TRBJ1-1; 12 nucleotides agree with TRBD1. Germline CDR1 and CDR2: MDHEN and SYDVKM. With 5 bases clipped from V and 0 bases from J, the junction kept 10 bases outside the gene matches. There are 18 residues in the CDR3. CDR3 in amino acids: CASSAPSGTGGLNTEAFF. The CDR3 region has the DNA TGTGCCAGCAGTGCCCCGTCCGGGACAGGGGGCCTGAACACTGAAGCTTTCTTT.

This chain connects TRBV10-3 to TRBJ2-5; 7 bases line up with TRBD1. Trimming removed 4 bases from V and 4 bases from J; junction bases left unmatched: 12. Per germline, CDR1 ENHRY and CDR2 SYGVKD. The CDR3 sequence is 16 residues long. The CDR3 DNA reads TGTGCCATCAGTGCGCTAGAACAGGGGTTTGGAGAGACCCAGTACTTC. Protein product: CAISALEQGFGETQYF.

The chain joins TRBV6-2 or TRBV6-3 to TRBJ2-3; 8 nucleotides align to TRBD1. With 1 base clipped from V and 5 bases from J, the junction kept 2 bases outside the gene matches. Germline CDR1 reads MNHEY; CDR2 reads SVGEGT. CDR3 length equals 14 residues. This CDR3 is CASSYWTGKDTQYF. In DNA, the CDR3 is TGTGCCAGCAGTTACTGGACAGGGAAAGATACGCAGTATTTT.

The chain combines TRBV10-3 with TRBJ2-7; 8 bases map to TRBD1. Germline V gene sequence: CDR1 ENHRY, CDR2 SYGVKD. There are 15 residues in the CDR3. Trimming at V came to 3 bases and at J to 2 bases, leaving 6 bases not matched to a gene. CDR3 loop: CAISEGTGRAYEQYF. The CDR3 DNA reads TGTGCCATCAGTGAAGGGACAGGTCGGGCCTACGAGCAGTACTTC.